A selection of T cell receptor beta chains follows, all from one sample in a study of blood T cell repertoires in COVID-19. The assay was immunoSEQ multiplex PCR, and TCRdb's table has in-frame clones only and misses some. The repertoire holds around 81,000 clones, with around 80% as singletons. Sequencing was done on a sample of peripheral blood. Receptor source: a human donor in a cohort sampled during active COVID-19. The CDR3 runs from the conserved cysteine through the conserved F or W. The order of the fields is clone size, J gene, D gene, V gene, CDR3 protein, CDR3 DNA. The D gene is left open where the match is weak. Clone size is stated in some rows and not others, as once, few, many or a class when expanded.

once TRBJ2-7 NA TRBV6-5 CASTPLRKVEGEQYF TGTGCCAGCACTCCCCTAAGAAAGGTGGAGGGGGAGCAGTACTTC
NA TRBJ2-5 NA TRBV25-1 CASSVSQLKTQYF TGTGCCAGCAGTGTCAGTCAATTAAAGACCCAGTACTTC
few TRBJ1-2 NA TRBV11-1 CASSLSDAGVFGYTF TGTGCCAGCAGCTTATCCGACGCGGGGGTCTTTGGCTACACCTTC
NA TRBJ1-2 TRBD1 TRBV18 CASSPDRGDGYTF TGTGCCAGCTCACCGGACAGGGGGGATGGCTACACCTTC
few TRBJ2-7 TRBD1 TRBV25-1 CASSGTGFEQYF TGTGCCAGCAGTGGGACAGGCTTCGAGCAGTACTTC
NA TRBJ2-7 TRBD1 TRBV15 CATSRDFGQAVEQYF TGTGCCACCAGCAGAGATTTTGGACAGGCAGTCGAGCAGTACTTC
NA TRBJ2-5 TRBD1 TRBV19 CASSPRQGETQYF TGTGCCAGTAGTCCAAGACAGGGAGAGACCCAGTACTTC
few TRBJ1-5 TRBD1 TRBV7-8 CASSSGTGLKPQHF TGTGCCAGCAGCTCCGGGACAGGGTTGAAGCCCCAGCATTTT
NA TRBJ1-1 TRBD1 TRBV9 CASSQVGTAGTEAFF TGTGCCAGCAGCCAAGTCGGGACAGCTGGCACTGAAGCTTTCTTT
few TRBJ1-5 TRBD1 TRBV29-1 CSVRTGAGNQPQHF TGCAGCGTAAGGACAGGGGCGGGCAATCAGCCCCAGCATTTT
NA TRBJ2-5 TRBD2 TRBV18 CASSTSGGRYQETQYF TGTGCCAGCTCAACGAGCGGGGGCCGGTACCAAGAGACCCAGTACTTC
NA TRBJ2-2 NA TRBV12-3/TRBV12-4 CASRRGPPGELFF TGTGCCAGCCGCAGAGGGCCCCCCGGGGAGCTGTTTTTT
NA TRBJ2-5 NA TRBV9 CASSVVGALKETQYF TGTGCCAGCAGCGTAGTGGGGGCCCTAAAAGAGACCCAGTACTTC
once TRBJ2-3 TRBD1 TRBV5-1 CASTTGQGTDTQYF TGCGCCAGCACCACAGGACAGGGCACAGATACGCAGTATTTT
NA TRBJ1-6 NA TRBV30 CAWSVTGTSSPLHF TGTGCCTGGAGTGTAACCGGGACATCTTCACCCCTCCACTTT
NA TRBJ1-6 NA TRBV19 CASSIQYNSPLHF TGTGCCAGTAGTATCCAGTATAATTCACCCCTCCACTTT
NA TRBJ2-7 TRBD1 TRBV18 CASSPPTGGYEQYF TGTGCCAGCTCACCACCGACAGGGGGCTACGAGCAGTACTTC
once TRBJ2-1 NA TRBV20-1 CSASPGSGSYNEQFF TGCAGTGCTAGTCCGGGGTCGGGCTCCTACAATGAGCAGTTCTTC
NA TRBJ1-1 NA TRBV12-3/TRBV12-4 CASSPGRSAFF TGTGCCAGCAGTCCCGGCAGGTCGGCTTTCTTT